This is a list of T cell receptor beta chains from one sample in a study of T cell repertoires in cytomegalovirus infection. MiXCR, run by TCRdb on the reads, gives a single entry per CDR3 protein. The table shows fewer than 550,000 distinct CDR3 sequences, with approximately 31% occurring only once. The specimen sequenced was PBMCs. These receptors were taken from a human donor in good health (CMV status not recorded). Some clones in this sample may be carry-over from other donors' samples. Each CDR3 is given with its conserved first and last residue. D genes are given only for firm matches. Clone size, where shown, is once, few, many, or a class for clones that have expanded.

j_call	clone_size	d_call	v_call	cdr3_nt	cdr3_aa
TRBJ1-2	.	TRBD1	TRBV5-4	TGTGCCAGCAGCCCGGCCGGGACAGCAAACTATGGCTACACCTTC	CASSPAGTANYGYTF
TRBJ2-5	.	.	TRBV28	TGTGCCAGCAGTTTCTGGCAGGGAAAGTCCCAAGAGACCCAGTACTTC	CASSFWQGKSQETQYF
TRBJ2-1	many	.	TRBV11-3	TGTGCCAGCAGCTTATCGTATCGGGATGAGCAGTTCTTC	CASSLSYRDEQFF
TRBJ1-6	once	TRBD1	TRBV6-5	TGTGCCAGCAGGAACTGGACAGGTTATTCAACCCTCAACTTT	CASRNWTGYSTLNF
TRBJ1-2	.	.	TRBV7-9	TGTGCCAGCAGCTCTAGTGGGGGGTACAACTATGGCTACACCTTC	CASSSSGGYNYGYTF
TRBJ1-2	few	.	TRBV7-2	TGTGCCAGCAGGGAATTCCCAGCTAACTATGGCTACACCTTC	CASREFPANYGYTF
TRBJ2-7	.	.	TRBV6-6	TGTGCCAGCATGACTAGGACCTTAACCTCCTACGAGCAGTACTTC	CASMTRTLTSYEQYF
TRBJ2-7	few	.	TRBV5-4	TGTGCCAGCAGCCTACCAGGACAATACTACGAGCAGTACTTC	CASSLPGQYYEQYF
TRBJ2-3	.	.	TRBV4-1	TGCGCCAGCAGCCTTCTGAGGGGCCCTAGCACAGATACGCAGTATTTT	CASSLLRGPSTDTQYF
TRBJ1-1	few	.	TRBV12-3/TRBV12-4	TGTGCCAGCGGGGCGTCGGGCTCGAACACTGAAGCTTTCTTT	CASGASGSNTEAFF
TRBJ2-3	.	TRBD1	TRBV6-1	TGTGCCAGCAGTACCCACAGGGGAACCACAGATACGCAGTATTTT	CASSTHRGTTDTQYF
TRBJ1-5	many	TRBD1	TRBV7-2	TGTGCCAGCAGCCCGGGGACAGGGGACCAGCCCCAGCATTTT	CASSPGTGDQPQHF
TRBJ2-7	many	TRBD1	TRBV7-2	TGTGCCAGCAGCCCGACAGGGCCTCCAAACGAGCAGTACTTC	CASSPTGPPNEQYF
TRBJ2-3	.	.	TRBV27	TGTGCCAGCAGTTTCGAGACAGGAATCGGCACAGATACGCAGTATTTT	CASSFETGIGTDTQYF
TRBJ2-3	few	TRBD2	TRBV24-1	TGTGCCACCGATGCGAGACTAGCGGCAACAGATACGCAGTATTTT	CATDARLAATDTQYF
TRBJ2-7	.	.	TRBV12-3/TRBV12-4	TGTGCCAGCAGTTTTTTCCCGGGGAACTACGAGCAGTACTTC	CASSFFPGNYEQYF
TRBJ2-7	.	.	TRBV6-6	TGTGCCAGCAGTTACTCGTCAGGGAGGTACGAGCAGTACTTC	CASSYSSGRYEQYF
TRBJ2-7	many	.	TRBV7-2	TGTGCCAGCAGCTTAGCAGGGGGGTCGGGGATCTACGAGCAGTACTTC	CASSLAGGSGIYEQYF
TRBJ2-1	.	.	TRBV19	TGTGCCAGTAGTCTCCGGACAGCGAGCTCCTACAATGAGCAGTTCTTC	CASSLRTASSYNEQFF
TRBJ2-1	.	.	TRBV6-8	TGTGCCAGCAGTTACAGCGACACCCCACAGCAGTTCTTC	CASSYSDTPQQFF
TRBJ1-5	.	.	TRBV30	TGTGCCTGGAGTGTTCAGGGAAGGGGCGGCAATCAGCCCCAGCATTTT	CAWSVQGRGGNQPQHF
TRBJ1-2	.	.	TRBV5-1	TGCGCCAGCCAGCGGATTGTAGGTGACTATGGCTACACCTTC	CASQRIVGDYGYTF
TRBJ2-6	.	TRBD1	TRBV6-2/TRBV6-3	TGTGCCAGCTCACAAAGGGCAGGGGGCCACTCTGGGGCCAACGTCCTGACTTTC	CASSQRAGGHSGANVLTF
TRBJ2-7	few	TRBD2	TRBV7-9	TGTGCCAGCAGCCCCCCCTCCTACGGCGGGGGCTCCTACGAGCAGTACTTC	CASSPPSYGGGSYEQYF
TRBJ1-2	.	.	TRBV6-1	TGTGCCAGCAGTGAACCCCCTGGCAACACCTTC	CASSEPPGNTF
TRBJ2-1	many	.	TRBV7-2	TGTGCCAGCAGCTTATGGGCGGGTAGCGCGTCGTTAGATGAGCAGTTCTTC	CASSLWAGSASLDEQFF
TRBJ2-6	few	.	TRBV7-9	TGTGCCAGCAGAGGAGGAGTCTCGGCGGCCAACGTCCTGACTTTC	CASRGGVSAANVLTF
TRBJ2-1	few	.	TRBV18	TGTGCCAGCTCACCTCGGATTGGGAACCCCATAGAGCAGTTCTTC	CASSPRIGNPIEQFF
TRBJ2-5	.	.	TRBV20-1	TGCAGTGCTGAGGGGCGGGGGCCGAAACCCCAGTACTTC	CSAEGRGPKPQYF
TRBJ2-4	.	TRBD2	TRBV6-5	TGTGCCAGTGGGGAGGGGGCCAAAAACATTCAGTACTTC	CASGEGAKNIQYF
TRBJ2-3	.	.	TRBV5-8	TGTGCCAGCAGCTTGGAGCGGACTAACCCCTTTGATACGCAGTATTTT	CASSLERTNPFDTQYF
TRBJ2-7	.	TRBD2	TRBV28	TGTGCCAGCAGTTTCGGGGGGGCTTCGGGCGAGCAGTACTTC	CASSFGGASGEQYF
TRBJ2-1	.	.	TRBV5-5	TGTGCCAGCAGCCATAAAAACAGGACAGTAAAAATTTACAATGAGCAGTTCTTC	CASSHKNRTVKIYNEQFF
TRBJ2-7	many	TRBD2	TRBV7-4	TGTGCCAGCAGCTTAGTAGCGGGGGTGAACTTC	CASSLVAGVNF
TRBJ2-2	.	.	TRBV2	TGTGCCAGCAGTGGGCAGGGGTTGGCCGGGGAGCTGTTTTTT	CASSGQGLAGELFF
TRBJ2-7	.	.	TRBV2	TGTGCCAGCATCCGAAGTGGGGACGAGCAGTACTTC	CASIRSGDEQYF
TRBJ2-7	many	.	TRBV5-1	TGTGCCAGCAGCTTGGGCGGCTCAGCCTACGAGCAGTACTTC	CASSLGGSAYEQYF
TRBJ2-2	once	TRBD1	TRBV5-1	TGCGCCAGCAGACGCCTCGACAGGGTAAACGGGGAGCTGTTTTTT	CASRRLDRVNGELFF
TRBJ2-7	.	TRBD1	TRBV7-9	TGTGCCAGCAGCATGACCGGGACAGGGCACGAGCAGTACTTC	CASSMTGTGHEQYF
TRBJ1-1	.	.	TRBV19	TGTGCCAGTAGTATTTCCGACAGAGATGAAGCTTTCTTT	CASSISDRDEAFF
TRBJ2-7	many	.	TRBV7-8	TGTGCCAGCAGCTTAGATGGTAGGTCAGGGGACGAGCAGTACTTC	CASSLDGRSGDEQYF
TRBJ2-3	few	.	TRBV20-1	TGCAGTGCTCGTCTAGTTTCAGATACGCAGTATTTT	CSARLVSDTQYF
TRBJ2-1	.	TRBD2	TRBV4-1	TGCGCCAGCAGCCGCCCGGGACTAGCGGGGTTCGAGCAGTTCTTC	CASSRPGLAGFEQFF
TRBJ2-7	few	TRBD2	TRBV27	TGTGCCAGCAGTCCCTGGGGGGGAGAAAACGAGCAGTACTTC	CASSPWGGENEQYF
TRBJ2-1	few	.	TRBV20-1	TGCAGTGCTATCCGGGACGGGGGTTACAATGAGCAGTTCTTC	CSAIRDGGYNEQFF
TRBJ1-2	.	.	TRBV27	TGTGCCAGTTGGACCCGGGCCAAGAGGGGCTACACCTTC	CASWTRAKRGYTF
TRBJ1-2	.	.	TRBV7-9	TGTGCCAGCAGCTCCGGGGAGGGCGTCTATGGCTACACCTTC	CASSSGEGVYGYTF
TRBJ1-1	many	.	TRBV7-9	TGTGCCAGCAGCTTAGTGGGGTCTACACGGAACACTGAAGCTTTCTTT	CASSLVGSTRNTEAFF
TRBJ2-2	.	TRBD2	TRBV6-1	TGTGCCAGCAGTGAACCCGGGACTATCGACACCGGGGAGCTGTTTTTT	CASSEPGTIDTGELFF